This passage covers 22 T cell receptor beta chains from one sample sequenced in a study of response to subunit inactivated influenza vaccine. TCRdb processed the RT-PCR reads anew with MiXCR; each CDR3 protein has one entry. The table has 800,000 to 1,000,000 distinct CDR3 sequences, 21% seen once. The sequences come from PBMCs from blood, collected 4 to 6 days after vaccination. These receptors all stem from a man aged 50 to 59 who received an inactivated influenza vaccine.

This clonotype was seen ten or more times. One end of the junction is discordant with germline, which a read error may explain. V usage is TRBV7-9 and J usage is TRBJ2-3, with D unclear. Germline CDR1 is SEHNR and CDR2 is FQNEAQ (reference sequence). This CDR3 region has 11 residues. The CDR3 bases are TGCGCCAGCAGCTTGTCAGATACGCAGTATTTT. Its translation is CASSLSDTQYF.

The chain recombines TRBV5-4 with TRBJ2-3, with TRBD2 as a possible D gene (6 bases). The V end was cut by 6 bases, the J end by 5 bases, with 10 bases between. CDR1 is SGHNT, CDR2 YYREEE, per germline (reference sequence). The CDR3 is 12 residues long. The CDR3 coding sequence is TGTGCCAGCACCTTCGGGGGAGATACGCAGTATTTT. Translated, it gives CASTFGGDTQYF. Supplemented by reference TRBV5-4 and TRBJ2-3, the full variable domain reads ETGVTQSPTHLIKTRGQQVTLRCSSQSGHNTVSWYQQALGQGPQFIFQYYREEENGRGNFPPRFSGLQFPNYSSELNVNALELDDSALYLCASTFGGDTQYFGPGTRLTVL.

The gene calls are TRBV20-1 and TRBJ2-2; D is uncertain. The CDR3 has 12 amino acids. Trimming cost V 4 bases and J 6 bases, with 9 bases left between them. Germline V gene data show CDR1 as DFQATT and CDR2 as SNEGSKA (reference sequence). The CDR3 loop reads CSAIDLAGELFF. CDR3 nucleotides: TGCAGTGCTATCGATCTCGCCGGGGAGCTGTTTTTT.

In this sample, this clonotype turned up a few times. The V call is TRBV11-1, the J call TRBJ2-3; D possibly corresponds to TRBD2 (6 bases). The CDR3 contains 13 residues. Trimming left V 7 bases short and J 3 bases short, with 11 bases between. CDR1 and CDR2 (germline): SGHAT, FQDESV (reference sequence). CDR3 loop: CASNLGTTDTQYF. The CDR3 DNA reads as TGTGCCAGCAACCTCGGGACTACAGATACGCAGTATTTT.

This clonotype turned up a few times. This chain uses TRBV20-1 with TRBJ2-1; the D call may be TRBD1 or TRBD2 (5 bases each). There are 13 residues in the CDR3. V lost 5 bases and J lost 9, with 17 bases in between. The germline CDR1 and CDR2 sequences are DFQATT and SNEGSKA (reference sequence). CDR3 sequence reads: CSAPIRTRGEQFF. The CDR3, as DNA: TGCAGTGCTCCGATCCGAACTAGGGGTGAGCAGTTCTTC.

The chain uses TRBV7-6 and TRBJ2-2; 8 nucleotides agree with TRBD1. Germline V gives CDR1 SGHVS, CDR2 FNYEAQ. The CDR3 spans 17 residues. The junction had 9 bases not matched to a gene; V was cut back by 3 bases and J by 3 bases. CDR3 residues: CASSFSVDRDDTGELFF. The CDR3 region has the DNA TGTGCCAGCAGCTTTAGTGTGGACAGGGATGACACCGGGGAGCTGTTTTTT.

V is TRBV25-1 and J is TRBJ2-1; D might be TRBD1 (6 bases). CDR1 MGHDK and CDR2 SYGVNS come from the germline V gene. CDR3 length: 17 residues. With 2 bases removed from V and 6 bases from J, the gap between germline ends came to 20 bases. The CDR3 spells CASSEGTYPNLLNEQFF. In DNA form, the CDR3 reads TGTGCCAGCAGTGAAGGGACATACCCCAATCTTCTCAATGAGCAGTTCTTC.

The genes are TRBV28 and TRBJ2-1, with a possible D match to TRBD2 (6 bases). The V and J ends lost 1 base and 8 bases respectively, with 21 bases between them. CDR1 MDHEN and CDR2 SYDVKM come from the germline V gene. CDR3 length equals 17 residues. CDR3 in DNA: TGTGCCAGCAGTTTATCTGGTCTAGCGCGGGGAAGGGATGAGCAGTTCTTC. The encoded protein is CASSLSGLARGRDEQFF.

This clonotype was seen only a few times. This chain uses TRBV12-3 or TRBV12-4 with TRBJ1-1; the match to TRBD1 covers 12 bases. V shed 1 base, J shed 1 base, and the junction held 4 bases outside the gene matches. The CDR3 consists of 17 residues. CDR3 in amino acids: CASSLGGQGAWNTEAFF. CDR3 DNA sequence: TGTGCCAGCAGTTTAGGGGGACAGGGGGCATGGAACACTGAAGCTTTCTTT.

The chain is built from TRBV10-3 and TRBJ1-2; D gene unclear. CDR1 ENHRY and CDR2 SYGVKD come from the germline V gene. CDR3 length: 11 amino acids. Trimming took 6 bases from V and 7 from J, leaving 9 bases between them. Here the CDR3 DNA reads TGTGCCATCAGGGAAGCTGGTGGCTACACCTTC. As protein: CAIREAGGYTF.

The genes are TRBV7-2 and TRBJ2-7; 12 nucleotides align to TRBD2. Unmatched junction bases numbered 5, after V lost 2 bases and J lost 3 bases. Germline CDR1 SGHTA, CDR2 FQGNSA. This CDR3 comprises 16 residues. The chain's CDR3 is CASSLSPSGGVYEQYF. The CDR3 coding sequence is TGTGCCAGCAGCTTATCCCCTAGCGGGGGGGTCTACGAGCAGTACTTC.

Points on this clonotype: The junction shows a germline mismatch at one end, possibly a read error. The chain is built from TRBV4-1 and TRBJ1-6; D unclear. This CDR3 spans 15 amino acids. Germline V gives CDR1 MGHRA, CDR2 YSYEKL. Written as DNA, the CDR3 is TGCACCAGCAGCCCCCGGGTAGGATGGGATTCACCCCTCCACTTT. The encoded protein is CTSSPRVGWDSPLHF.

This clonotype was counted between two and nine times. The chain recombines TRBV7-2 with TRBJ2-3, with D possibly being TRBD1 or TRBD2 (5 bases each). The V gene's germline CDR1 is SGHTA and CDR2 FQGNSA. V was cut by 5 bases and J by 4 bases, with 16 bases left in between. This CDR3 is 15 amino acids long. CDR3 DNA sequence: TGTGCCAGCAGCCCCCTCTCTAGCAGGGCAGATACGCAGTATTTT. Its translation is CASSPLSSRADTQYF.

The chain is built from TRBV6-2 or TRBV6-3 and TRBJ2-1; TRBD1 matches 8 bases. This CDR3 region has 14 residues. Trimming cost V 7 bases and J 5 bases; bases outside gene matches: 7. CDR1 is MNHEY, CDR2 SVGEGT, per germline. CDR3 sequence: CASNPYRGNNEQFF. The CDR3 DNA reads TGTGCCAGCAACCCATACAGGGGGAACAATGAGCAGTTCTTC.

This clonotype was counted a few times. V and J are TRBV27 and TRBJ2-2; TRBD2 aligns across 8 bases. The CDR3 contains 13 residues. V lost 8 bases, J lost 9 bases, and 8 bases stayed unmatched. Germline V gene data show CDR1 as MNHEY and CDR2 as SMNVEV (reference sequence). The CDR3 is CASRRGGTWELFF. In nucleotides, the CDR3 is TGTGCCAGCCGCCGGGGGGGTACTTGGGAGCTGTTTTTT.

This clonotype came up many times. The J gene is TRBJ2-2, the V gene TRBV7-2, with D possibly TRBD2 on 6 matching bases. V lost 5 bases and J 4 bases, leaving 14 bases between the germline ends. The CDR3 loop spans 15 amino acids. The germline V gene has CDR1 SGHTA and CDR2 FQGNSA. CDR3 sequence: CASSPGLSGTGELFF. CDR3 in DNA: TGTGCCAGCAGCCCTGGACTAAGTGGCACCGGGGAGCTGTTTTTT. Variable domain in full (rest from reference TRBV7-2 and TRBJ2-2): GAGVSQSPSNKVTEKGKDVELRCDPISGHTALYWYRQSLGQGLEFLIYFQGNSAPDKSGLPSDRFSAERTGGSVSTLTIQRTQQEDSAVYLCASSPGLSGTGELFFGEGSRLTVL.

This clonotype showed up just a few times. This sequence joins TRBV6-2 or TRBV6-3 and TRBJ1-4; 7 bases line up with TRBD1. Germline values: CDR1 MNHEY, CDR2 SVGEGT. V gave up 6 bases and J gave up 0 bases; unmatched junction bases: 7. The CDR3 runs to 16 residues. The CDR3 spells CASSEFGTATNEKLFF. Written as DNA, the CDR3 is TGTGCCAGCAGCGAATTCGGGACAGCAACTAATGAAAAACTGTTTTTT.

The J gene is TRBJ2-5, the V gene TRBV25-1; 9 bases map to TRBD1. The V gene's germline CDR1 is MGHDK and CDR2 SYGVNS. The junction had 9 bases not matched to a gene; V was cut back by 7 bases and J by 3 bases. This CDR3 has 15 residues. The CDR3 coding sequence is TGTGCCAGCACGCTTGCCCGGACAGGGGAAGAGACCCAGTACTTC. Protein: CASTLARTGEETQYF. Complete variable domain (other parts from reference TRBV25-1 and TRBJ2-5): EADIYQTPRYLVIGTGKKITLECSQTMGHDKMYWYQQDPGMELHLIHYSYGVNSTEKGDLSSESTVSRIRTEHFPLTLESARPSHTSQYLCASTLARTGEETQYFGPGTRLLVL.

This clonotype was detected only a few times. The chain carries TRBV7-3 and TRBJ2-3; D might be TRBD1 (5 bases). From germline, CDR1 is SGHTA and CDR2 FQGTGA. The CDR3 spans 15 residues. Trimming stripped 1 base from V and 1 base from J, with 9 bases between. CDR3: CASSLSRQRTDTQYF. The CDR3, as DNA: TGTGCCAGCAGCTTAAGTAGACAGCGCACAGATACGCAGTATTTT.

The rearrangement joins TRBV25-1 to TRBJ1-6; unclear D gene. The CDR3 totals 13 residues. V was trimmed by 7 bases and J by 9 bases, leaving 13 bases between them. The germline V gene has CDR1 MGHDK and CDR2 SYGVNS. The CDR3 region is CASTSRAGSPLHF. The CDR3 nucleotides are TGTGCCAGCACCAGCCGGGCAGGTTCACCCCTCCACTTT.

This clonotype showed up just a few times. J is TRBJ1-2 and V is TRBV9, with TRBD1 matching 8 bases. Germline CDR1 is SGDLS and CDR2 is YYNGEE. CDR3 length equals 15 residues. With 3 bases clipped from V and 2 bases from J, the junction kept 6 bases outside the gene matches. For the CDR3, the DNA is TGTGCCAGCAGCGCCGGACAGGGATCAAACTATGGCTACACCTTC. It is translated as CASSAGQGSNYGYTF.

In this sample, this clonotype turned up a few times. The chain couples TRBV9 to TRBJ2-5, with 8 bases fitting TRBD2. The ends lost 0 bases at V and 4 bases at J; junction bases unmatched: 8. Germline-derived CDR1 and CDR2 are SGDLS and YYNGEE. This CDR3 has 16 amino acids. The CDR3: CASSVGPRGGRETQYF. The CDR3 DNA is TGTGCCAGCAGCGTAGGACCCCGGGGGGGGAGAGAGACCCAGTACTTC.